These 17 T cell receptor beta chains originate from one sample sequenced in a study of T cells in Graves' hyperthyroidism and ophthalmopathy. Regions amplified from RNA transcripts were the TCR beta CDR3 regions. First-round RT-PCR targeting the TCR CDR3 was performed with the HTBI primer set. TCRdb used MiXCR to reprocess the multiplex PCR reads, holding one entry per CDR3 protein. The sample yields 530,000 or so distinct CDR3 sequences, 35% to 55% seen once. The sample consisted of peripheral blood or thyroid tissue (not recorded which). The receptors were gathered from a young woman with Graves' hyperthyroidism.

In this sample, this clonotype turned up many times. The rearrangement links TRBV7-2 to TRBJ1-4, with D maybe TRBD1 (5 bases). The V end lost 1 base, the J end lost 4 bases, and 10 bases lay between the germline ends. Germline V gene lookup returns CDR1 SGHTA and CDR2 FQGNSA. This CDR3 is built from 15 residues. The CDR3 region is CASSLDRWSNEKLFF. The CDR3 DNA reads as TGTGCCAGCAGCTTAGACAGGTGGAGTAATGAAAAACTGTTTTTT. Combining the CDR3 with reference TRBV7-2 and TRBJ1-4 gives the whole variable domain GAGVSQSPSNKVTEKGKDVELRCDPISGHTALYWYRQSLGQGLEFLIYFQGNSAPDKSGLPSDRFSAERTGGSVSTLTIQRTQQEDSAVYLCASSLDRWSNEKLFFGSGTQLSVL.

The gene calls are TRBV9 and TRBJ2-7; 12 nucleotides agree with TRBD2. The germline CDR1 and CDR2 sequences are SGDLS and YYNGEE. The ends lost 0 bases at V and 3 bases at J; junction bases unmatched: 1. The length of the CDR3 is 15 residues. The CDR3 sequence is CASSVASGRDYEQYF. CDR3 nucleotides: TGTGCCAGCAGCGTAGCTAGCGGGAGGGACTACGAGCAGTACTTC.

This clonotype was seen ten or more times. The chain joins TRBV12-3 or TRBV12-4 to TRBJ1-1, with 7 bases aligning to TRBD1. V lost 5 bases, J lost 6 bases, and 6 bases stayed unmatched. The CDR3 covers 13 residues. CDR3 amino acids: CASSLRQGPEAFF. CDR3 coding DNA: TGTGCCAGCAGTCTGCGACAGGGCCCTGAAGCTTTCTTT.

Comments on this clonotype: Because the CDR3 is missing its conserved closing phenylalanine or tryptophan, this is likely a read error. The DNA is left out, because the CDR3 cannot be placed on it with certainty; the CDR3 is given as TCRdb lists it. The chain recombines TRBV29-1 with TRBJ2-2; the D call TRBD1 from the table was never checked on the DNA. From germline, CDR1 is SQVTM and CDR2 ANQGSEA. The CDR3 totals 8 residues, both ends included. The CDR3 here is CSVEKVTA.

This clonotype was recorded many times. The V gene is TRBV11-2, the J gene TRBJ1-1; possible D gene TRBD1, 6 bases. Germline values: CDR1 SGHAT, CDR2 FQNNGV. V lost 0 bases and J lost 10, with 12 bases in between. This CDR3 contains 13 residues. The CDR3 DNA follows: TGTGCCAGCAGCTTAGATCAGGGCAGGGGAGCTTTCTTT. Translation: CASSLDQGRGAFF.

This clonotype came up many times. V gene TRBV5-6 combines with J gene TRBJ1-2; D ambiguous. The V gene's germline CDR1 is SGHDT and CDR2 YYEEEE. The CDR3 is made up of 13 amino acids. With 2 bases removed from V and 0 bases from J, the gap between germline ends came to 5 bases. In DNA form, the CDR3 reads TGTGCCAGCAGCTTACCAGCTAACTATGGCTACACCTTC. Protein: CASSLPANYGYTF. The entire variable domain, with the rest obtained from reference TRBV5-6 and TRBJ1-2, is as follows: DAGVTQSPTHLIKTRGQQVTLRCSPKSGHDTVSWYQQALGQGPQFIFQYYEEEERQRGNFPDRFSGHQFPNYSSELNVNALLLGDSALYLCASSLPANYGYTFGSGTRLTVV.

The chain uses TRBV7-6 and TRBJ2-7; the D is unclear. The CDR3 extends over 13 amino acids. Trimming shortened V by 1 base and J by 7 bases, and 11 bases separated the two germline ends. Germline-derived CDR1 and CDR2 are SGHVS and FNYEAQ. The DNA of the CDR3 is TGTGCCAGCAGCTTAGTAACAGCACGTGAGCAGTACTTC. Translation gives CASSLVTAREQYF.

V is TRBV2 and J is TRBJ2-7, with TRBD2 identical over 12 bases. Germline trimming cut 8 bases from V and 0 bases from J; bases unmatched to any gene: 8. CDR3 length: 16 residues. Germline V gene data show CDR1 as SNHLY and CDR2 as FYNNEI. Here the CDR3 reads CASSSRTSGISYEQYF. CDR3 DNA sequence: TGTGCCAGCTCGTCGCGGACTAGCGGGATCTCCTACGAGCAGTACTTC.

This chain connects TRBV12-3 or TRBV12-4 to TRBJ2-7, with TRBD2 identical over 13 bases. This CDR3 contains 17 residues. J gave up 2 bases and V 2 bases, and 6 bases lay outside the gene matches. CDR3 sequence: CASSLLGTSGKTYEQYF. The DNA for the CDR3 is TGTGCCAGCAGTTTATTGGGGACTAGCGGGAAAACCTACGAGCAGTACTTC.

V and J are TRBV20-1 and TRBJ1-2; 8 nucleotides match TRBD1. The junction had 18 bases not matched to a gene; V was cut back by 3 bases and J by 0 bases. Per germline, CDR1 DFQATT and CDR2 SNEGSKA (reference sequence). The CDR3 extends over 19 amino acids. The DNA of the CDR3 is TGCAGTGCTAGTGTCACACATGGGGGGACAGGAACCACTAACTATGGCTACACCTTC. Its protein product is CSASVTHGGTGTTNYGYTF.

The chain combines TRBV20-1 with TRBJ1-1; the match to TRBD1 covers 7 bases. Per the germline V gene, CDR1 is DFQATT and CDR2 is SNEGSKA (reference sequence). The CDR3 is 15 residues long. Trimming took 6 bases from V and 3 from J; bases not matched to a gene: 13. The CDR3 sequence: CSASGQTSWDTEAFF. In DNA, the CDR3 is TGCAGTGCGTCGGGACAGACGAGCTGGGACACTGAAGCTTTCTTT.

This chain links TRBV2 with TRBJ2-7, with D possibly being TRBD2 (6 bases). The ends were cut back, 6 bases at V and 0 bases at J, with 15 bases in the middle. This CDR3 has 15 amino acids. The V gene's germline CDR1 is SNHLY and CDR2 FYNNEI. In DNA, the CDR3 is TGTGCCAGCAGCGCCCGGGACTCCAACTCCTACGAGCAGTACTTC. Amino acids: CASSARDSNSYEQYF.

For the CDR3, the DNA is TGTGCCGGTTCGACTAGCGGGTACCAAGAGACCCAGTACTTC. This sequence encodes CAGSTSGYQETQYF. The chain couples TRBV7-2 to TRBJ2-6; 10 bases fit TRBD2. The DNA end is more similar to TRBJ2-5, so the J call may be wrong. The CDR3 length is 14 residues. Germline values: CDR1 SGHTA, CDR2 FQGNSA.

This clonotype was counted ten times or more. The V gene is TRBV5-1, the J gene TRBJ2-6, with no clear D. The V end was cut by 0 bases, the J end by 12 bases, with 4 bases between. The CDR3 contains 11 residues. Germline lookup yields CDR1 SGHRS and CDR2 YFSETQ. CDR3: CASSLEGVLTF. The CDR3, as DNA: TGCGCCAGCAGCTTGGAGGGCGTCCTGACTTTC.

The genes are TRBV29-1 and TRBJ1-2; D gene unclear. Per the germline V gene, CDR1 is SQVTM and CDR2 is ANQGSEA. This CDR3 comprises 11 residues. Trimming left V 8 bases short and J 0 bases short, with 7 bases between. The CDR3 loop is CSTDANYGYTF. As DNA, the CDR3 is TGCAGCACCGACGCTAACTATGGCTACACCTTC.

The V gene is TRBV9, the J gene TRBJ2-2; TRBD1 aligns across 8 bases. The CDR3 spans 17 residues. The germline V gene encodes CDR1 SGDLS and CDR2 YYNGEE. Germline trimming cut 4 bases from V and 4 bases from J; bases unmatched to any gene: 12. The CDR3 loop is CASSRAFATGGTGELFF. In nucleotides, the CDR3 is TGTGCCAGCAGCAGAGCCTTTGCAACAGGGGGCACCGGGGAGCTGTTTTTT.

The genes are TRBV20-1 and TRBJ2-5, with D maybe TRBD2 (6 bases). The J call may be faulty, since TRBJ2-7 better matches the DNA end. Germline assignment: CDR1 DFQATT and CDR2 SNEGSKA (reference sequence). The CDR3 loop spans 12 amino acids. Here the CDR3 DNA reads TGCAGTGCCCCCGTTCCGGGAGACGAGCAGTACTTC. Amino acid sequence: CSAPVPGDEQYF.